This T cell receptor (beta chain) came from a study of T cell responses to AZD1222 COVID-19 vaccine (dated by TCRdb to about 2021). General notes on the study: AZD1222 recipients given second doses at about 4 weeks or at about 12 weeks were pooled, since spike-specific TCR depth and breadth were not found to differ between the two schedules. Trial participants were enrolled by age into subgroups of 18-55, 56-69 and 70-plus years, and about 150, 27 and 61 TCR-sequenced participants, respectively, were included in these subgroups. TCR sequencing was performed for about 250 trial participants, of whom about 200 were given two doses of AZD1222 and some 25 were given two doses of MenACWY control vaccine.

The time point label on this specimen signifies: baseline before first vaccination. Vaccinee samples were obtained from the UK trials COV001 and COV002, which included a single-blind randomized controlled phase 2/3 trial of AZD1222 (ChAdOx1 nCoV-19) in healthy adults. For TCRbeta chain sequencing, PBMC samples from trial participants were taken at day 0 and at day 28 after the second dose. Note on this clone: Its antigen is still unknown. No base-level quality is on record; no much larger clone is a single base apart.

Overall study outcomes, separate from this receptor: Conclusions about previously exposed vaccinees are limited, since just 5 or 6 AZD1222 recipients were seropositive for SARS-CoV-2 at baseline. A significant rise in spike-specific TCR breadth and depth was observed after two AZD1222 doses relative to day 0 and relative to MenACWY recipients. In the small 56-69-year group, the increase in depth fell short of significance, most likely because of low power. No day 14 peak-response samples were available, so repertoires were characterized only after the peak T cell response. Reportedly, almost half of the unique spike-specific TCRs recognized epitopes lying outside the regions that are mutated in the B.1.351 and B.1.1.7 variants. CD4 TCRs associated with the vaccine covered the entire spike protein, and the dominant responses were in regions 160-218 and 743-854. Participants were mostly white British, with more females than males. The authors suggested clonal diversity may have been underestimated.

The CDR3 regions of human TCRbeta chains were analyzed by immunosequencing. The study's own analysis went as follows. Repertoire TCRs were checked for matches against a reference library of SARS-CoV-2-specific TCRs that had been generated using the MIRA antigen-specificity platform. Breadth was defined as the fraction of unique TCRs that were SARS-CoV-2-associated, and depth was defined as the fraction of total T cells that were SARS-CoV-2-associated. Using the MIRA data, each spike-specific TCR was mapped to the spike region that the TCR reacts to and placed in a CD4 or CD8 class. Log10-transformed breadth and depth values were compared by one-way ANOVA with Sidak's multiple comparisons tests. TCRdb stores this immuneACCESS table with in-frame sequences only. Part of the clones is absent; in the studies checked, under half of the shortfall reflects unresolved V genes, and no reason is known for the rest. V and J calls and clone size are given by that table; D and trimming were obtained from the DNA. The sample includes approximately 110,000 clones, with approximately 84% observed a single time. Approximately 10% of the sample is held by the ten biggest clonotypes.

CDR1 and CDR2 are read off the germline V gene as SGHDN and FVKESK. Unmatched junction bases come to 4, with V trimmed by 5 bases and J by 4 bases. Counted from cysteine to phenylalanine, this CDR3 has 13 amino acids. Just CDR3 DNA is preserved here, 39 bases in frame from base 1. The chain is assembled from TRBV14 and TRBJ1-1; TRBD1 matches 7 bases in the middle. The sequences come from peripheral blood, collected on day 0 of AZD1222 vaccination. The TCR comes from an adult in good health. The encoded CDR3 is CASSFDRATEAFF. The DNA sequence follows: TGTGCCAGCAGCTTCGACAGGGCCACTGAAGCTTTCTTT.